This T cell receptor beta chain was profiled in a study of monozygotic twins with inflammatory bowel disease. Turning to this clonotype: Antigen unknown.

The RNA usage for each TCR library was around 3.5 ug of total RNA. Using the 5' RACE reads, TCRdb records one entry per CDR3 protein without DNA. This sample's table reports 150,000 to 200,000 distinct CDR3 sequences. Overall study findings and caveats: Support for a single strong signal or clonotype associated with IBD was absent. Those with IBD had lower TCRbeta diversity (inverse Simpson) than their healthy co-twins did.

This CDR3 is built from 14 residues. The chain employs TRBV12-3 or TRBV12-4 and TRBJ1-3. This TCR was sampled from a human donor with ulcerative colitis or Crohn's disease, or a healthy co-twin of an affected twin (not recorded which). Input material: blood. This CDR3 reads CASSFDSSGNTIYF.